In this sample, the clone carrying this T cell receptor (beta chain) turned up once. Antigen specificity is unknown. Germline CDR1 reads SEHNR; CDR2 reads FQNEAQ (reference sequence). The CDR3 consists of 14 residues. V was pared by 3 bases and J by 8 bases, with 7 bases of the junction left unmatched. TCRdb's table, derived via immunoSEQ multiplex PCR, lists solely in-frame clones and lacks some. Altogether roughly 2.2 million clones are present, less than 95% being singletons, with the ten largest covering about 0.36%. The record originates from a study of shared clonotypes between healthy human individuals. General study points: Clonotype sharing among donors was thought likely to change with sequencing depth.

This clonotype originated in a man aged 18 to 35 in good health. Some clones in this sample may be carry-over from other donors' samples. The V call is TRBV7-9, the J call TRBJ2-1, with 7 bases that match TRBD1. Sequencing used naive CD4+ T cells from PBMCs. Subset in this sample: CD45RA+ positively selected. CDR3 protein: CASSLETGRYEQFF. CDR3 coding DNA: TGTGCCAGCAGCTTGGAGACAGGGCGGTATGAGCAGTTCTTC.